Listed below are T cell receptor beta chains from one sample, sequenced in a study of cytomegalovirus exposure and HLA in healthy donors. Some clones are missing from TCRdb's copy, which holds only in-frame ones; the method was immunoSEQ multiplex PCR. The table has 200,000 or so clones, 87% seen once. The sequencing input was PBMCs. The receptors shown here come from a girl under two years old in good health and CMV-seronegative. The CDR3 runs from the conserved cysteine through the conserved F or W. D genes are given only for firm matches. Some rows have no size entry. The others give once, few or many, or a class for an expanded clone.

CASSSQGVTHTEAFF	TGTGCCAGCTCAAGTCAGGGGGTCACCCACACTGAAGCTTTCTTT	.	TRBD1	TRBV18	TRBJ1-1
CASSRLAGDQETQYF	TGTGCCAGCAGCCGGCTAGCGGGGGATCAAGAGACCCAGTACTTC	.	TRBD2	TRBV13	TRBJ2-5
CSADRGGNTEAFF	TGCAGCGCAGACAGGGGGGGGAACACTGAAGCTTTCTTT	few	TRBD1	TRBV29-1	TRBJ1-1
CASKTGGGNGYTF	TGTGCCAGCAAAACGGGGGGCGGTAATGGCTACACCTTC	.	.	TRBV27	TRBJ1-2
CASSEAFRQIINYGYTF	TGTGCCAGCAGTGAAGCGTTTCGTCAGATAATTAACTATGGCTACACCTTC	.	.	TRBV6-1	TRBJ1-2
CASNYSTGPKETQYF	TGTGCCAGCAATTATTCGACAGGGCCGAAAGAGACCCAGTACTTC	.	TRBD1	TRBV6-6	TRBJ2-5
CASRPDRYNEQFF	TGTGCCAGCAGACCGGACAGGTACAATGAGCAGTTCTTC	.	TRBD1	TRBV6-5	TRBJ2-1
CASSVEGGRRGIYNEQFF	TGTGCCAGCAGCGTAGAGGGCGGGAGAAGGGGGATATACAATGAGCAGTTCTTC	.	.	TRBV9	TRBJ2-1
CASSPDTGELFF	TGCGCCAGCAGCCCTGACACCGGGGAGCTGTTTTTT	.	.	TRBV4-1	TRBJ2-2
CAISESSVWLAGNNEQFF	TGTGCCATCAGTGAGTCCAGTGTTTGGCTAGCGGGAAATAATGAGCAGTTCTTC	.	TRBD2	TRBV10-3	TRBJ2-1
CAISLGGASETQYF	TGTGCCATCAGCCTCGGGGGGGCCTCCGAGACCCAGTACTTC	.	TRBD2	TRBV10-3	TRBJ2-5
CASSYGQGAYEQYF	TGTGCCAGCAGTTATGGACAGGGGGCCTACGAGCAGTACTTC	.	TRBD1	TRBV6-5	TRBJ2-7
CASSLMGDQETQYF	TGCGCCAGCAGCTTGATGGGCGACCAAGAGACCCAGTACTTC	.	.	TRBV5-1	TRBJ2-5
CASSESDRVYSYEQYF	TGTGCCAGCAGTGAGTCAGACAGGGTGTACTCCTACGAGCAGTACTTC	.	TRBD1	TRBV6-1	TRBJ2-7
CASSLTDKTYGYTF	TGTGCCAGCAGCTTGACAGATAAAACATATGGCTACACCTTC	.	.	TRBV7-2	TRBJ1-2
CASSRGASGTDTQYF	TGCGCCAGCAGTCGAGGGGCTAGCGGCACAGATACGCAGTATTTT	.	.	TRBV5-1	TRBJ2-3
CASRPGQGSPDTDTQYF	TGTGCCAGCAGGCCGGGACAGGGGTCTCCCGACACAGATACGCAGTATTTT	.	TRBD1	TRBV25-1	TRBJ2-3
CASSVAAYSGQGNTEAFF	TGTGCCAGCAGCGTAGCAGCCTACTCGGGACAGGGCAACACTGAAGCTTTCTTT	.	TRBD1	TRBV9	TRBJ1-1
CASSLGQPSSYNEQFF	TGTGCCAGCAGCCTAGGACAGCCGAGCTCCTACAATGAGCAGTTCTTC	.	.	TRBV4-2	TRBJ2-1
CASRERTGSPLHF	TGTGCCAGCCGGGAACGGACAGGTTCACCCCTCCACTTT	.	TRBD1	TRBV7-2	TRBJ1-6
CASSGPPGLAGADTQYF	TGTGCCAGCAGCGGACCTCCGGGACTAGCGGGCGCAGATACGCAGTATTTT	.	TRBD2	TRBV9	TRBJ2-3
CASRGGGWYDTDTQYF	TGTGCCAGCAGGGGCGGGGGGTGGTATGACACAGATACGCAGTATTTT	.	TRBD2	TRBV2	TRBJ2-3
CASSYSPRQIKETQYF	TGTGCCAGCAGTTACTCGCCCCGACAGATCAAAGAGACCCAGTACTTC	.	.	TRBV6-5	TRBJ2-5
CASSKRHRVLQETQYF	TGTGCCAGCAGCAAACGCCACAGGGTTTTACAAGAGACCCAGTACTTC	.	.	TRBV7-9	TRBJ2-5
CASSRGPGQSYEQYF	TGTGCCAGCAGTAGGGGGCCGGGACAATCCTACGAGCAGTACTTC	.	TRBD1	TRBV6-1	TRBJ2-7
CASSESLFAGGFYNEQFF	TGTGCCAGCAGTGAATCCTTGTTTGCGGGAGGGTTCTACAATGAGCAGTTCTTC	few	TRBD2	TRBV2	TRBJ2-1
CASSLSLSSYNEQFF	TGTGCCAGCAGCTTGTCACTGAGCTCCTACAATGAGCAGTTCTTC	.	.	TRBV5-4	TRBJ2-1
CASSQAGTGSEKLFF	TGCGCCAGCAGCCAAGCCGGGACAGGGTCTGAAAAACTGTTTTTT	.	TRBD1	TRBV4-1	TRBJ1-4
CASSLGVGGWNNQPQHF	TGTGCCAGCAGCTTAGGGGTAGGGGGATGGAACAATCAGCCCCAGCATTTT	.	.	TRBV5-6	TRBJ1-5
CASSLPGADTQYF	TGTGCCAGCAGCCTGCCAGGGGCAGATACGCAGTATTTT	once	.	TRBV4-2	TRBJ2-3
CASSDLGTGNYGYTF	TGTGCCAGCAGTGACCTCGGGACAGGGAACTATGGCTACACCTTC	few	TRBD1	TRBV25-1	TRBJ1-2
CASSLLAGGPTYEQYF	TGTGCCAGCAGTTTATTGGCGGGAGGGCCGACCTACGAGCAGTACTTC	.	TRBD2	TRBV27	TRBJ2-7
CASRTQGWNGELFF	TGTGCCAGCCGGACACAGGGGTGGAACGGGGAGCTGTTTTTT	.	TRBD1	TRBV27	TRBJ2-2
CASSTEREQFF	TGTGCCAGCAGTACAGAACGGGAGCAGTTCTTC	.	.	TRBV2	TRBJ2-1
CASSLPLGAPNTEAFF	TGTGCCAGCTCCCTTCCGTTGGGGGCCCCGAACACTGAAGCTTTCTTT	.	.	TRBV18	TRBJ1-1
CASSFGQEGEQYF	TGCGCCAGCAGCTTTGGACAGGAAGGCGAGCAGTACTTC	.	TRBD1	TRBV5-1	TRBJ2-7
CASSYMAGGMNEQFF	TGTGCCAGCAGTTATATGGCGGGGGGGATGAATGAGCAGTTCTTC	.	TRBD2	TRBV6-6	TRBJ2-1
CASSQIGRGNYGYTF	TGCGCCAGCAGCCAAATCGGGAGGGGTAACTATGGCTACACCTTC	.	.	TRBV4-1	TRBJ1-2
CASSHTGPGTDTQYF	TGCGCCAGCAGCCATACAGGGCCGGGCACAGATACGCAGTATTTT	.	.	TRBV5-1	TRBJ2-3
CASSLEREGEAFF	TGTGCCAGCAGCTTAGAGCGGGAAGGCGAAGCTTTCTTT	.	.	TRBV11-2	TRBJ1-1
CASSPVGRPGELFF	TGTGCCAGCTCACCAGTCGGCAGGCCCGGGGAGCTGTTTTTT	.	.	TRBV18	TRBJ2-2
CASSSGQLNYGYTF	TGTGCCAGCAGTTCGGGACAACTCAACTATGGCTACACCTTC	.	.	TRBV2	TRBJ1-2
CASTGSTRSNQPQHF	TGTGCCAGCACCGGTTCTACGAGGAGCAATCAGCCCCAGCATTTT	.	.	TRBV2	TRBJ1-5
CASSLAQGLNEQYF	TGCGCCAGCAGCTTGGCACAGGGTCTCAACGAGCAGTACTTC	.	.	TRBV5-1	TRBJ2-7
CASTPPRRPGGISGYTF	TGTGCCAGTACCCCTCCCAGGCGGCCAGGGGGCATAAGTGGCTACACCTTC	.	TRBD1	TRBV19	TRBJ1-2
CASSWTSGSYGNEQFF	TGTGCCAGCAGCTGGACTAGCGGGAGTTACGGCAATGAGCAGTTCTTC	.	TRBD2	TRBV7-6	TRBJ2-1
CASSLVDSQVGNYGYTF	TGTGCCAGCAGCTTAGTAGATTCGCAGGTTGGGAACTATGGCTACACCTTC	few	.	TRBV7-2	TRBJ1-2
CASSMRQETQYF	TGTGCCAGTAGTATGAGGCAAGAGACCCAGTACTTC	.	.	TRBV19	TRBJ2-5
CASSVGQGLNYGYTF	TGTGCCAGCAGCGTCGGACAGGGGCTGAACTATGGCTACACCTTC	.	TRBD1	TRBV9	TRBJ1-2
CASSRDRETYEQYF	TGCGCCAGCAGCCGGGACAGGGAAACCTACGAGCAGTACTTC	.	TRBD1	TRBV5-1	TRBJ2-7
CASLNSPLAIPSQETQYF	TGCGCCAGCCTGAATTCCCCGCTAGCGATCCCCTCCCAAGAGACCCAGTACTTC	.	.	TRBV5-1	TRBJ2-5
CASSTTGGVGKLFF	TGTGCCAGTAGTACGACAGGGGGCGTAGGAAAACTGTTTTTT	.	TRBD1	TRBV19	TRBJ1-4
CASSLAFAGGADTQYF	TGTGCCAGCAGCTTAGCTTTCGCAGGCGGGGCGGATACGCAGTATTTT	.	.	TRBV11-3	TRBJ2-3